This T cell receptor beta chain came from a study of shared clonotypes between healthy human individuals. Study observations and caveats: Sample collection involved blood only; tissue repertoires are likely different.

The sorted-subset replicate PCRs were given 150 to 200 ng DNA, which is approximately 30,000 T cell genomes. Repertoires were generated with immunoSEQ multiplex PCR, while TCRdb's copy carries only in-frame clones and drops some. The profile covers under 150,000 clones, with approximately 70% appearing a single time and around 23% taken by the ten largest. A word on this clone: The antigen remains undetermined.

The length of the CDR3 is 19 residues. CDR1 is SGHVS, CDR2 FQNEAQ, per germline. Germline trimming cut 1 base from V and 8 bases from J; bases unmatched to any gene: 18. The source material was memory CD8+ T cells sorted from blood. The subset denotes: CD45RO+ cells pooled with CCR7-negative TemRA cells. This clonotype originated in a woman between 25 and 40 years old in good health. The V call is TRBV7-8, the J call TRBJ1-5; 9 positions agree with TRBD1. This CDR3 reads CASSLVGVSGQGSQEPQHF. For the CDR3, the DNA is TGTGCCAGCAGCTTAGTGGGGGTGTCGGGACAGGGTAGTCAAGAGCCCCAGCATTTT.